The entry below describes one T cell receptor beta chain. The data derive from a study of blood T cell repertoires in COVID-19. V was pared by 5 bases and J by 1 base, with 3 bases of the junction left unmatched. CDR1 is LNHDA, CDR2 SQIVND, per germline (reference sequence). The CDR3 is 14 amino acids. Per the study methods: Reference gene primer amplification gave nucleated cell count estimates. Sequencing was performed with immunoSEQ multiplex PCR; in TCRdb, only in-frame clones are kept and a portion is missing. V and J calls and clone size are those listed in that table; D and trimming were worked out from the DNA. Of 250,000 to 300,000 clones listed, around 86% are singletons.

The sequence was collected from a woman aged 60-75 years with COVID-19, enrolled during active disease. The sample consisted of peripheral blood. The rearrangement uses TRBV19 and TRBJ2-3, with 7 bases identical to TRBD1. The CDR3 region has the DNA TGTGCCAGTAGTGTCACAGGGGGCACAGATACGCAGTATTTT. This sequence encodes CASSVTGGTDTQYF.